A selection of T cell receptor beta chains follows, all from one sample in a study of shared clonotypes between healthy human individuals. The repertoire was sequenced with immunoSEQ multiplex PCR; TCRdb's copy has only in-frame clones and lacks some. This table holds 90,000 to 100,000 clones, less than 60% found once. Sequencing input: PBMCs. These receptors came from a woman in her forties in good health. Some clones in this sample may be carry-over from other donors' samples. Both conserved end residues are part of each CDR3. A D gene is named only where the DNA matches it firmly. Not every row has a clone size; where given, it reads once, few, many or a size class.

clone size | J gene | D gene | V gene | CDR3 DNA | CDR3 protein
many | TRBJ2-7 | TRBD2 | TRBV19 | TGTGCCAGTAGTACCCCGGGACTAGCGTACGAGCAGTACTTC | CASSTPGLAYEQYF
. | TRBJ2-5 | TRBD2 | TRBV29-1 | TGCAGCGTTGAGGGACTAGTTTCAGAGACCCAGTACTTC | CSVEGLVSETQYF
. | TRBJ2-7 | TRBD1 | TRBV18 | TGTGCCAGCTCCGAGGGGGCCCCCTCCTACGAGCAGTACTTC | CASSEGAPSYEQYF
. | TRBJ1-5 | . | TRBV7-2 | TGTGCCAGCGGGCTGGGGAATAGTCAGCCCCAGCATTTT | CASGLGNSQPQHF
few | TRBJ1-2 | . | TRBV27 | TGTGCCAGCTACGGGGGCGGCTATGGCTACACCTTC | CASYGGGYGYTF
. | TRBJ2-5 | . | TRBV10-3 | TGTGCCATCTCGGCAGGGTGGGGAGATATGGGAGAGACCCAGTACTTC | CAISAGWGDMGETQYF
. | TRBJ1-4 | . | TRBV6-1 | TGTGCCAGCAGTGAAGTTGGTGAAAAACTGTTTTTT | CASSEVGEKLFF
. | TRBJ2-2 | . | TRBV30 | TGTGCCTGGAGAGGAGGGGGCCACACCGGGGAGCTGTTTTTT | CAWRGGGHTGELFF
many | TRBJ2-5 | . | TRBV7-2 | TGTGCCAGCAGCTTAGAAATCGTCGGAGAGACCCAGTACTTC | CASSLEIVGETQYF
few | TRBJ2-7 | . | TRBV4-1 | TGCGCCAGCAGCCAAGATGCAGTCACCTACGAGCAGTACTTC | CASSQDAVTYEQYF
. | TRBJ2-7 | . | TRBV20-1 | TGCAGTGTCCGCGGCTCCTACGAGCAGTACTTC | CSVRGSYEQYF
. | TRBJ1-2 | . | TRBV11-2 | TGTGCCAGCAGCTTAGTGGAGGACATTGGCTACACCTTC | CASSLVEDIGYTF
. | TRBJ1-2 | . | TRBV27 | TGTGCCAGCAGTCAAAACTTGGCGCGCAGGTTTAACTATGGCTACACCTTC | CASSQNLARRFNYGYTF
. | TRBJ2-1 | TRBD2 | TRBV5-1 | TGCGCCAGCAGCTTGGGGACTAGCGGACACAATGAGCAGTTCTTC | CASSLGTSGHNEQFF
once | TRBJ2-7 | . | TRBV5-5 | TGTGCCAGCAGCGTGACGGTTTACGAGCAGTACTTC | CASSVTVYEQYF
. | TRBJ2-7 | TRBD2 | TRBV18 | TGTGCCAGCGGACGCGGGGGGAACTACGAGCAGTACTTC | CASGRGGNYEQYF
once | TRBJ2-1 | . | TRBV30 | TGTGCCTGGACCCGGGACCCATCCTACAATGAGCAGTTCTTC | CAWTRDPSYNEQFF
many | TRBJ2-3 | TRBD2 | TRBV5-1 | TGCGCCAGCAGCAATGCCGGCGGGAGGAGTACAGATACGCAGTATTTT | CASSNAGGRSTDTQYF
once | TRBJ1-2 | TRBD1 | TRBV5-6 | TGTGCCAGCAGCCCATCCGGGACAGGCTCTGGTGGCTACACCTTC | CASSPSGTGSGGYTF
many | TRBJ1-6 | . | TRBV30 | TGTGCCTGGCGTAGCTCCTATAATTCACCCCTCCACTTT | CAWRSSYNSPLHF
many | TRBJ1-2 | TRBD1 | TRBV19 | TGTGCCAGTAGTCGAAACCTTCCGGGACAGGGGTCGGAAGGCTACACCTTC | CASSRNLPGQGSEGYTF
. | TRBJ1-1 | TRBD1 | TRBV7-8 | TGTGCCAGCAGCTGGACAGGGAACACTGAAGCTTTCTTT | CASSWTGNTEAFF
. | TRBJ2-7 | . | TRBV29-1 | TGCAGCGTTGGGGCAGGGGCTTACGAGCAGTACTTC | CSVGAGAYEQYF
. | TRBJ2-3 | . | TRBV10-2 | TGCGCCAGCAGTGAGGGGGTTTCAGATACGCAGTATTTT | CASSEGVSDTQYF
few | TRBJ2-7 | . | TRBV28 | TGTGCCAGCAGTTTTGGCGCAAACTTATTCTACGAGCAGTACTTC | CASSFGANLFYEQYF
. | TRBJ2-1 | . | TRBV28 | TGTGCCAGCACCTTTAACGTGGGGGCCTCCAATGAGCAGTTCTTC | CASTFNVGASNEQFF
. | TRBJ2-7 | . | TRBV28 | TGTGCCAGCAGTTTAGCCGGGACAAGAAGCTCCTACGAGCAGTACTTC | CASSLAGTRSSYEQYF
few | TRBJ2-5 | . | TRBV5-6 | TGTGCCAGCAGCTTGGAGAGGCAGACCCAGTACTTC | CASSLERQTQYF
. | TRBJ1-5 | . | TRBV5-1 | TGCGCCAGCAGCTTGGGGCCAGGCCCTAATCAGCCCCAGCATTTT | CASSLGPGPNQPQHF
. | TRBJ2-1 | TRBD2 | TRBV30 | TGTGCTCGGGAGGGCCCTTACAATGAGCAGTTCTTC | CAREGPYNEQFF
few | TRBJ2-1 | TRBD2 | TRBV10-1 | TGCGCCAGCAGTGAGGTACTAGCGAATATCAATGAGCAGTTCTTC | CASSEVLANINEQFF
many | TRBJ2-2 | . | TRBV19 | TGTGCCAGTAGTTATCAGGTGGCCGGGGAGCTGTTTTTT | CASSYQVAGELFF
. | TRBJ1-5 | . | TRBV30 | TGTGCCTGGGGGGCAGGGGATCAGCCCCAGCATTTT | CAWGAGDQPQHF
. | TRBJ2-5 | TRBD2 | TRBV2 | TGTGCCAGTGGGACTAGCTATAGCGAGACCCAGTACTTC | CASGTSYSETQYF
few | TRBJ2-7 | . | TRBV28 | TGTGCCAGCAGTTTGGTCTTAGCACCTCGACACGAGCAGTACTTC | CASSLVLAPRHEQYF
. | TRBJ2-7 | . | TRBV2 | TGTGCCAGCAGTGAAAGCCAATACGAGCAGTACTTC | CASSESQYEQYF
few | TRBJ2-1 | . | TRBV14 | TGTGCCAGCTTCAGGGGCAGGGTAGGGAATGAGCAGTTCTTC | CASFRGRVGNEQFF
. | TRBJ2-3 | . | TRBV28 | TGTGCCAGCAGTCCTTACAGGGCGGGAAGCACAGATACGCAGTATTTT | CASSPYRAGSTDTQYF
. | TRBJ1-4 | . | TRBV7-1 | TGTGCCAGCAGTCTGGGCGCAGAGGAAAAACTGTTTTTT | CASSLGAEEKLFF
. | TRBJ2-7 | . | TRBV6-5 | TGTGCCAGCAGTTACTCGGTCCACGAGCAGTACTTC | CASSYSVHEQYF
many | TRBJ2-3 | TRBD2 | TRBV9 | TGTGCCAGCAGCGTAGGACTAGCGGGAGCGGCAGATACGCAGTATTTT | CASSVGLAGAADTQYF
. | TRBJ2-1 | . | TRBV30 | TGTGCCTGGAGTGAAGGCGGCACCTACAATGAGCAGTTCTTC | CAWSEGGTYNEQFF
many | TRBJ1-2 | . | TRBV5-1 | TGCGCCAGCAGCTTGGCCCAGGACGATTATGGCTACACCTTC | CASSLAQDDYGYTF